The present T cell receptor (beta chain) was sequenced within a study of blood T cell repertoires in COVID-19. As for the study in general: Nucleic acid was either cDNA or gDNA, and it came from T cells, B-cell-depleted T cells, or PBMCs.

Enrollees, roughly 18 to 89 years old, lived in approximately 25 US areas. Recovered participants had two consecutive negative NP/OP PCR tests, healthcare professional clearance, or symptom resolution. The CDR3 covers 14 residues. V was shortened by 5 bases and J by 3 bases, with 14 bases between the two germline ends. CDR1 is SGHTA and CDR2 is FQGTGA in the germline V gene. The data were produced by immunoSEQ multiplex PCR, yet TCRdb's version contains in-frame clones alone and is incomplete. The repertoire consists of 300,000 to 350,000 clones, with about 87% occurring once and the leading ten covering less than 5.5%.

This clonotype was sampled from a young man who had recovered from COVID-19. Sequencing used PBMCs or T cells enriched from blood (not recorded which). The rearrangement links TRBV7-3 to TRBJ2-7; D is perhaps TRBD2 (6 bases). The CDR3 here is CASSTGGKRYEQYF. CDR3 DNA: TGTGCCAGCAGCACCGGAGGGAAGCGCTACGAGCAGTACTTC.